This TCR beta chain was captured by sequencing in a study of CD8+ T cells in alopecia areata. About the study: Each of the treated patients was given oral tofacitinib, 5 to 10 mg twice daily, for moderate-to-severe alopecia areata. Broader study findings: Lesional scalp displayed greater clonality than normal scalp, most notably in alopecia totalis/universalis. Among the cells sequenced in scalp samples are also the resident alphabeta T cells of normal skin. In patients, TCRs were shared less clearly than in mice, and HLA may possibly be involved.

Following extraction, RNA underwent reverse transcription to cDNA, which served as the sequencing template. Using immunoSEQ multiplex PCR, the repertoire was profiled, and TCRdb retains in-frame clones only, with some absent. Found here are 5,800 or so clones, around 60% of them singletons; the top ten hold roughly 12%. This clone was counted once. The antigen remains unidentified. Collected material from alopecia areata patients comprised lesional scalp punch biopsies and peripheral blood. The V and J ends lost 0 bases and 1 base respectively, with 8 bases between them. The CDR3 is made up of 14 amino acids. The germline V gene encodes CDR1 SGHRS and CDR2 YFSETQ.

The chain couples TRBV5-1 to TRBJ2-7; D remains ambiguous. The sample consisted of skin, taken at week 0. This clonotype was sampled from a human donor with alopecia areata. The CDR3 coding sequence is TGCGCCAGCAGCTTGGGCCTGCATTCCTACGAGCAGTACTTC. It specifies CASSLGLHSYEQYF.